Listed here are 24 T cell receptor beta chains from one sample, sequenced in a study of T cells after yellow fever vaccination. TCRdb re-analysed the 5' RACE reads in MiXCR, keeping a single row per CDR3 protein. In the table there are more than 75,000 distinct CDR3 sequences, under 9% of which are singletons. Sample: CD8+ T cells not binding an NS4B(214-222) dextramer, sorted from PBMCs, taken more than 14 days after the first yellow fever vaccination. All receptors derive from a man between 18 and 35 years old who received the YFV17D yellow fever vaccine.

This clonotype has at least ten counts. CDR3 protein: CSVEAEETQYF. The CDR3 bases are TGCAGCGTTGAAGCGGAAGAGACCCAGTACTTC. The chain has TRBV29-1 and TRBJ2-5, with unresolved D. CDR3 size: 11 residues. Trimming pared 1 base from V and 3 bases from J, leaving 3 bases between. From germline, CDR1 is SQVTM and CDR2 ANQGSEA.

V usage is TRBV4-1 and J usage is TRBJ1-4; 7 bases map to TRBD1. Germline trimming cut 4 bases from V and 3 bases from J; bases unmatched to any gene: 14. The germline CDR1 and CDR2 sequences are MGHRA and YSYEKL. This CDR3 is built from 18 residues. CDR3 coding DNA: TGCGCCAGCAGCCGAGTCCCGGGACAGCCTCGGCCTAATGAAAAACTGTTTTTT. It specifies CASSRVPGQPRPNEKLFF.

This clonotype was counted ten times or more. The rearrangement links TRBV9 to TRBJ2-1; no clear D gene. The length of the CDR3 is 15 residues. Trimming took 0 bases from V and 2 from J, leaving 9 bases between them. The germline V gene encodes CDR1 SGDLS and CDR2 YYNGEE. CDR3: CASSVGGSTYNEQFF. The CDR3 DNA reads TGTGCCAGCAGCGTAGGAGGTTCTACCTACAATGAGCAGTTCTTC.

V and J are TRBV4-1 and TRBJ2-7; the D gene is possibly TRBD1 (5 bases). CDR3 length equals 14 residues. Trimming took off 1 base at V and 3 bases at J, with 10 bases between the two ends. From germline, CDR1 is MGHRA and CDR2 YSYEKL. The CDR3 sequence is CASSQAGIGYEQYF. CDR3 coding DNA: TGCGCCAGCAGCCAAGCAGGGATCGGCTACGAGCAGTACTTC.

The chain couples TRBV11-1 to TRBJ2-3, with a weak D call TRBD2 (6 bases). Germline V lookup: CDR1 SGHAT, CDR2 FQDESV (reference sequence). Trimming took off 3 bases at V and 1 base at J, with 20 bases between the two ends. The CDR3 covers 18 residues. CDR3 nucleotide sequence: TGTGCCAGCAGCTTCTCTCCGGGCGGGGACTTCCGCACAGATACGCAGTATTTT. Its protein product is CASSFSPGGDFRTDTQYF.

The V gene is TRBV7-2, the J gene TRBJ2-1; D tentatively fits TRBD1 or TRBD2 (6 bases each). V dropped 1 base and J dropped 9 bases, with 19 bases sitting between them. Looked up from germline, CDR1 is SGHTA and CDR2 is FQGNSA. CDR3 length: 16 residues. CDR3 region: CASSLVFPGAIGEQFF. CDR3 nucleotide sequence: TGTGCCAGCAGCTTAGTATTTCCGGGGGCTATCGGTGAGCAGTTCTTC. Full variable domain (outside the CDR3, taken from reference TRBV7-2 and TRBJ2-1): GAGVSQSPSNKVTEKGKDVELRCDPISGHTALYWYRQSLGQGLEFLIYFQGNSAPDKSGLPSDRFSAERTGGSVSTLTIQRTQQEDSAVYLCASSLVFPGAIGEQFFGPGTRLTVL.

Here the CDR3 reads CASSAGRGGDHNQPQHF. CDR3 sequence (DNA): TGTGCCAGCAGCGCCGGTCGGGGAGGGGATCACAATCAGCCCCAGCATTTT. The chain has TRBV7-9 and TRBJ1-5, with D perhaps matching TRBD1 (5 bases). The CDR3 contains 17 residues. The V gene lost 5 bases and the J gene lost 3 bases, with 20 bases spanning the gap. Germline-derived CDR1 and CDR2 are SEHNR and FQNEAQ (reference sequence).

This clonotype came up many times. The chain combines TRBV23-1 with TRBJ2-2; 9 bases are shared with TRBD1. TRBV23-1 is sorted into the ORF group, with uncertain function. The V and J ends lost 0 bases and 4 bases, in that order; junction bases with no gene match: 3. The CDR3 length is 16 residues. CDR3 in DNA: TGCGCCAGCAGTCAATCGGGGACAGGGACCACCGGGGAGCTGTTTTTT. Its translation is CASSQSGTGTTGELFF.

The chain links TRBV7-6 to TRBJ1-5; D call uncertain. Germline CDR1 SGHVS, CDR2 FNYEAQ. This CDR3 spans 18 amino acids. Trimming removed 4 bases from V and 7 bases from J, with 26 bases in between. CDR3 nucleotide sequence: TGTGCCAGCAGCTCCTTGGAAGGGAAGGGAGAGGGCGGACAGCCCCAGCATTTT. It yields the protein CASSSLEGKGEGGQPQHF.

This clonotype was seen ten or more times. V gene TRBV27 combines with J gene TRBJ1-5; 9 nucleotides agree with TRBD1. The V segment lost 5 bases and the J segment 5 bases; nucleotides outside the gene matches: 10. The germline gives CDR1 MNHEY, CDR2 SMNVEV (reference sequence). The CDR3 runs to 16 residues. CDR3 sequence (DNA): TGTGCCAGCAGTCCATCCGGGACAGGGCAGGATCAGCCCCAGCATTTT. Translation gives CASSPSGTGQDQPQHF.

In its sample, this clonotype was seen many times. The gene calls are TRBV6-2 or TRBV6-3 and TRBJ2-1; tentatively, D is TRBD2 (5 bases). Germline CDR1 is MNHEY and CDR2 is SVGEGT. The CDR3 totals 16 residues. V lost 4 bases and J lost 3, with 16 bases in between. CDR3 region: CASSSWAGTRYNEQFF. The CDR3 region has the DNA TGTGCCAGCAGTTCATGGGCGGGTACACGCTACAATGAGCAGTTCTTC.

This clonotype was counted many times. The chain carries TRBV18 and TRBJ1-4; the D gene is possibly TRBD1 (5 bases). Germline CDR1 reads KGHSH; CDR2 reads LQKENI. The CDR3 runs 17 residues. V was cut by 0 bases and J by 0 bases, with 11 bases left in between. CDR3 coding DNA: TGTGCCAGCTCACCACCGCGGGGGTCGGCAACTAATGAAAAACTGTTTTTT. Protein product: CASSPPRGSATNEKLFF.

The chain is built from TRBV9 and TRBJ2-5; D unclear. CDR1 and CDR2 (germline): SGDLS, YYNGEE. This CDR3 comprises 15 residues. Deletions cut 7 bases from V and 5 bases from J, with 21 bases between. The CDR3: CASGRGRNFPETQYF. CDR3 in DNA: TGTGCCAGCGGGCGAGGCAGGAACTTCCCGGAGACCCAGTACTTC. Full variable domain (remainder filled in from reference TRBV9 and TRBJ2-5): DSGVTQTPKHLITATGQRVTLRCSPRSGDLSVYWYQQSLDQGLQFLIQYYNGEERAKGNILERFSAQQFPDLHSELNLSSLELGDSALYFCASGRGRNFPETQYFGPGTRLLVL.

The chain uses TRBV7-8 and TRBJ2-1; TRBD2 aligns across 12 bases. V trimming: 1 base; J trimming: 4 bases; junction bases outside the gene matches: 11. The CDR3 has 19 amino acids. The germline V gene has CDR1 SGHVS and CDR2 FQNEAQ. The chain's CDR3 is CASSLGETSGGGLYNEQFF. DNA for the CDR3: TGTGCCAGCAGCTTAGGAGAGACTAGCGGGGGAGGATTGTACAATGAGCAGTTCTTC.

This clonotype was detected a few times. The chain employs TRBV12-3 or TRBV12-4 and TRBJ2-2, with 7 positions matching TRBD1. CDR3 size: 15 residues. Trimming removed 6 bases from V and 7 bases from J; junction bases left unmatched: 11. The CDR3 reads CASSSDRDGGGELFF. As DNA, the CDR3 is TGTGCCAGCAGCTCTGACAGGGACGGAGGCGGGGAGCTGTTTTTT.

This clonotype turned up a few times. This sequence joins TRBV4-2 and TRBJ2-3; D gene unclear. Trimming stripped 0 bases from V and 0 bases from J, with 22 bases between. The CDR3 is 20 residues long. The germline V gene has CDR1 LGHNA and CDR2 YNFKEQ. The CDR3 DNA is TGTGCCAGCAGCCAAGATTTATCGGCAGGAGACTTGTCTAGCACAGATACGCAGTATTTT. It yields the protein CASSQDLSAGDLSSTDTQYF.

The chain joins TRBV6-1 to TRBJ2-1; D perhaps matches TRBD2 (5 bases). The CDR3 has 13 residues. V lost 6 bases and J 5 bases, leaving 11 bases between the germline ends. Germline assignment: CDR1 MNHNS and CDR2 SASEGT. CDR3 DNA: TGTGCCAGCAGCATCGGACTGGACAATGAGCAGTTCTTC. Amino acid sequence: CASSIGLDNEQFF.

This clonotype was recorded only once. The CDR3 DNA reads as TGCAGCGTTGTACAGGAGAGCTCTGGAAACACCATATATTTT. It encodes CSVVQESSGNTIYF. This sequence joins TRBV29-1 and TRBJ1-3; TRBD1 is a possible D gene (5 bases). V dropped 4 bases and J dropped 0 bases, with 10 bases sitting between them. The germline V gene encodes CDR1 SQVTM and CDR2 ANQGSEA. This CDR3 has 14 residues.

The chain is built from TRBV12-3 or TRBV12-4 and TRBJ1-1; possible D gene TRBD1, 6 bases. Trimming pared 3 bases from V and 6 bases from J, leaving 23 bases between. This CDR3 contains 17 residues. CDR3 DNA: TGTGCCAGCAGTTTTAGGGTCTATACTGTAGGGGGGTCTGAAGCTTTCTTT. It specifies CASSFRVYTVGGSEAFF.

This chain uses TRBV24-1 with TRBJ2-3, with D unclear. The CDR3 has 15 amino acids. V lost 4 bases and J 0 bases, leaving 10 bases between the germline ends. Looked up from germline, CDR1 is KGHDR and CDR2 is SFDVKD. CDR3 bases: TGTGCCACCAGTGAGGGAACAACTAGCACAGATACGCAGTATTTT. Translated, it gives CATSEGTTSTDTQYF.

This clonotype was seen a few times. CDR3 residues: CASSFTGPGEQFF. The CDR3 DNA follows: TGTGCCAGCAGTTTTACGGGTCCAGGTGAGCAGTTCTTC. The J gene is TRBJ2-1, the V gene TRBV12-3 or TRBV12-4, with D unresolved. The ends were cut back, 3 bases at V and 9 bases at J, with 12 bases in the middle. CDR3 size: 13 residues.

The chain employs TRBV15 and TRBJ2-7; no clear D. The V and J ends lost 4 bases and 2 bases respectively, with 18 bases between them. Germline V gene data show CDR1 as LNHNV and CDR2 as YYDKDF (reference sequence). The CDR3 totals 16 residues. In DNA, the CDR3 is TGTGCCACCAGCATCTCGGCCGGAACACCTGCCTACGAGCAGTACTTC. Translating it yields CATSISAGTPAYEQYF. Drawing the rest from reference TRBV15 and TRBJ2-7, the complete variable domain is DAMVIQNPRYQVTQFGKPVTLSCSQTLNHNVMYWYQQKSSQAPKLLFHYYDKDFNNEADTPDNFQSRRPNTSFCFLDIRSPGLGDTAMYLCATSISAGTPAYEQYFGPGTRLTVT.

The V call is TRBV12-3 or TRBV12-4, the J call TRBJ2-7; 9 nucleotides line up with TRBD1. CDR3 length: 14 amino acids. V shed 1 base, J shed 4 bases, and the junction held 2 bases outside the gene matches. The CDR3 coding sequence is TGTGCCAGCAGTTTAGGGACAGGGGTGTACGAGCAGTACTTC. It yields the protein CASSLGTGVYEQYF.

This clonotype was seen a few times. The chain has TRBV6-5 and TRBJ2-1; the match to TRBD2 covers 8 bases. The CDR3 has 17 residues. Germline CDR1 reads MNHEY; CDR2 reads SVGAGI. Trimming removed 0 bases from V and 7 bases from J; junction bases left unmatched: 11. This CDR3 reads CASSYSITGGASNEQFF. In DNA form, the CDR3 reads TGTGCCAGCAGTTACTCGATAACCGGGGGGGCGAGTAATGAGCAGTTCTTC.